This T cell receptor (beta chain) was identified during a study of regulatory T cells in long-lasting Graves disease. Study-level findings and limits: TRBV28, TRBJ1-2 and TRBJ2-5 emerged as the favored segments in persistent disease.

Combining iRepertoire HTBI primers with Arm-PCR of CDR3 regions, the authors built TCR beta libraries. Using its own MiXCR run on the multiplex PCR reads, TCRdb lists one record per CDR3 protein. The table has about 240,000 distinct CDR3 sequences, around 20% seen once; the top ten hold about 14%. Of note for this clonotype: No antigen is known for it.

The length of the CDR3 is 15 residues. The junction had 10 bases not matched to a gene; V was cut back by 5 bases and J by 6 bases. The germline V gene encodes CDR1 DFQATT and CDR2 SNEGSKA (reference sequence). Documented time point: newly diagnosed GD, antithyroid drugs for less than 3 months. RNA from PBMCs was the source of the TCR library. This specimen consisted of peripheral blood mononuclear cells (PBMCs), obtained at new diagnosis, from a patient treated with antithyroid drugs. V gene TRBV20-1 combines with J gene TRBJ2-7, with 13 bases aligning to TRBD2. This TCR was recovered from a female donor with Graves disease. The CDR3 DNA follows: TGCAGTGCTGAGACTAGCGGGAGGCAGGCCGGCGAGCAGTACTTC. It yields the protein CSAETSGRQAGEQYF.